Included here is one TCR beta chain sequence, with context. Additional DNA sequences in this sample encode the identical CDR3. These data are taken from a study of cytomegalovirus exposure and HLA in healthy donors. The CDR3 extends over 12 amino acids. CDR1 and CDR2 (germline): MDHEN, SYDVKM. V shed 2 bases and J shed 8 bases, with 9 bases lying between them. The primer mix had 60 Vbeta and 13 Jbeta primers. Generated by immunoSEQ multiplex PCR, the TCRdb table keeps only in-frame clones and is missing some. The sample has about 180,000 clones, 70% to 80% seen once. This TCR derives from a man aged 18-30 years in good health and CMV-seronegative. This sequence joins TRBV28 and TRBJ1-2; D is uncertain. Sequenced material: PBMCs. The CDR3 DNA follows: TGTGCCAGCAGTTTAGGAGGGCGCGGCTACACCTTC. This translates into CASSLGGRGYTF.